This TCR beta chain was sequenced for a study of Graves' ophthalmopathy and Graves' hyperthyroidism. This clonotype was seen many times. The CDR3 runs 14 residues. Germline assignment: CDR1 LGHDT and CDR2 YNNKEL (reference sequence). V shed 5 bases and J 3 bases; nucleotides not matched to a gene: 6. Scientists amplified the TCR beta CDR3 regions from RNA transcripts. Amplification began with first-round RT-PCR using HTBI primers, then second-round multiplex PCR was performed. Using its own MiXCR run on the multiplex PCR reads, TCRdb lists one record per CDR3 protein. The sample carries about 380,000 distinct CDR3 sequences, approximately 15% recorded once.

Sequencing was carried out using peripheral blood. The sequence derives from a young woman with stable Graves' hyperthyroidism. The rearrangement links TRBV3-1 to TRBJ2-5; 7 bases align to TRBD1. CDR3 sequence (DNA): TGTGCCAGCAGCGGCCGTGGGACAGAAGAGACCCAGTACTTC. The encoded protein is CASSGRGTEETQYF.